Below, 9 T cell receptor beta chains from the same sample are listed, as sequenced in a study of T cells in Graves' hyperthyroidism and ophthalmopathy. TCR beta CDR3 regions were amplified from RNA transcripts. The HTBI set primed first-round TCR CDR3 RT-PCR. TCRdb passed the multiplex PCR reads through MiXCR, listing each CDR3 protein once. This sample has a few hundred thousand distinct CDR3 sequences, with about 45% found just once. The source material was peripheral blood or thyroid tissue (not recorded which). The receptor set was obtained from an adult woman with Graves' disease, either hyperthyroidism or ophthalmopathy (not recorded which).

The chain uses TRBV7-8 and TRBJ1-6; D uncertain. The germline CDR1 and CDR2 sequences are SGHVS and FQNEAQ. V gave up 4 bases and J gave up 15 bases, with 10 bases separating them. The CDR3 sequence is 11 residues long. Here the CDR3 reads CASSSGEVLHF. DNA for the CDR3: TGTGCCAGCAGCTCCGGAGAGGTCCTCCACTTT.

The chain recombines TRBV2 with TRBJ1-2; 7 bases fit TRBD1. The germline CDR1 and CDR2 sequences are SNHLY and FYNNEI. This CDR3 region has 13 residues. With 6 bases clipped from V and 6 bases from J, the junction kept 7 bases outside the gene matches. CDR3 bases: TGTGCCAGCAGGGACATACAGGGGAATGGCTACACCTTC. Its protein product is CASRDIQGNGYTF.

This clonotype was seen at least ten times. The chain has TRBV7-9 and TRBJ2-5; 7 nucleotides line up with TRBD1. CDR3 length: 15 amino acids. Germline CDR1 SEHNR, CDR2 FQNEAQ (reference sequence). V was pared by 4 bases and J by 1 base, with 6 bases of the junction left unmatched. The CDR3 here is CASSSGTVVQETQYF. CDR3 DNA: TGTGCCAGCAGCTCCGGGACAGTAGTCCAAGAGACCCAGTACTTC.

This clonotype was counted at least ten times. The rearrangement uses TRBV5-1 and TRBJ1-6; D is uncertain. V was pared by 3 bases and J by 13 bases, with 29 bases between. The CDR3 runs 18 residues. The V gene's germline CDR1 is SGHRS and CDR2 YFSETQ. DNA of the CDR3: TGCGCCAGCAGCTGGAGCCCTACCGGATCGGGGATCGTCAGGCCCCTCCACTTT. Its protein product is CASSWSPTGSGIVRPLHF.

The V call is TRBV18, the J call TRBJ2-7; D remains ambiguous. Trimming stripped 1 base from V and 0 bases from J, with 4 bases between. This CDR3 is 13 amino acids long. Germline CDR1 is KGHSH and CDR2 is LQKENI. The CDR3, as DNA: TGTGCCAGCTCACCACAGGCCTCCTACGAGCAGTACTTC. Its protein is CASSPQASYEQYF.

A word on this clonotype: The CDR3 does not end in the conserved phenylalanine or tryptophan, so this is likely a read error. The DNA is left out, because the CDR3 cannot be placed on it with certainty; the CDR3 is given as TCRdb lists it. This chain connects TRBV7-2 to TRBJ2-5; the D call TRBD1 from the table was never checked on the DNA. From its first to its last residue, the CDR3 has 8 amino acids. CDR1 SGHTA and CDR2 FQGNSA come from the germline V gene. This CDR3 reads CASSSQGA.

The chain has TRBV5-1 and TRBJ1-6; the D gene is possibly TRBD1 (6 bases). Per germline, CDR1 SGHRS and CDR2 YFSETQ. Trimming pared 4 bases from V and 9 bases from J, leaving 17 bases between. This CDR3 contains 15 residues. CDR3 nucleotides: TGCGCCAGCAGCCCTACAGGGAAGGGTAGTTCACCCCTCCACTTT. Translating it yields CASSPTGKGSSPLHF.

The table lists this clonotype with many counts. The chain recombines TRBV5-1 with TRBJ1-1; 8 bases match TRBD1. V shed 3 bases and J 4 bases; nucleotides not matched to a gene: 5. CDR3 length: 14 residues. From germline, CDR1 is SGHRS and CDR2 YFSETQ. CDR3 coding DNA: TGCGCCAGCAGCTCACGGACAGGGACCACTGAAGCTTTCTTT. It specifies CASSSRTGTTEAFF.

At least ten counts were recorded for this clonotype. The V gene is TRBV24-1, the J gene TRBJ1-5; D is possibly TRBD1 (5 bases). Germline V gives CDR1 KGHDR, CDR2 SFDVKD. The CDR3 has 14 residues. V was cut by 7 bases and J by 7 bases, with 16 bases left in between. The CDR3 region is CATRAGGDQQPQHF. CDR3 DNA sequence: TGTGCCACCAGGGCTGGGGGGGATCAGCAGCCCCAGCATTTT.